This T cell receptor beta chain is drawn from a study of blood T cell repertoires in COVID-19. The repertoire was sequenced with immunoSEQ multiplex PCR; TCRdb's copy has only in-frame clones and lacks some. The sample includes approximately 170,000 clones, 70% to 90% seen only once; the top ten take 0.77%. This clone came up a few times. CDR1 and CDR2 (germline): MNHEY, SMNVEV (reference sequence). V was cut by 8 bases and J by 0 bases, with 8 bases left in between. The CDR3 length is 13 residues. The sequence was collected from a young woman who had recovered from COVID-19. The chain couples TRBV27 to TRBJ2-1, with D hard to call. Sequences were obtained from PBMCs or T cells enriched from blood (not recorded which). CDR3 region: CASGRSSYNEQFF. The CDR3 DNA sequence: TGTGCCAGCGGCAGAAGCTCCTACAATGAGCAGTTCTTC.